This T cell receptor beta chain was recorded in a study of T cell changes during pregnancy in multiple sclerosis. Only in-frame clones appear in the TCRdb table, and some are missing; sequencing was by immunoSEQ multiplex PCR. The table has around 57,000 clones, around 92% seen once. Losses at the gene ends were 1 base for V and 3 bases for J; bases not matched to a gene: 6. The CDR3 has 15 residues. The germline V gene encodes CDR1 LGHNA and CDR2 YNFKEQ. The sequence was obtained from a female donor in good health, enrolled as a control in a pregnancy study. The chain employs TRBV4-2 and TRBJ2-7; 7 bases are shared with TRBD2. The sample here was peripheral blood, taken in the third trimester of pregnancy. The CDR3 coding sequence is TGTGCCAGCAGCCAAGTAGCGGGTGCCGTCTACGAGCAGTACTTC. Its protein product is CASSQVAGAVYEQYF.